The 28 T cell receptor beta chains reported below all come from one sample, sequenced in a study of blood T cell repertoires in COVID-19. The protocol was immunoSEQ multiplex PCR, while the TCRdb copy is restricted to in-frame clones and leaves out a portion. This sample has under 40,000 clones; around nine tenths occur once, and the top ten carry around 15%. The material sequenced was peripheral blood. Receptors were obtained from a man aged 60 to 69 with active COVID-19.

The chain couples TRBV19 to TRBJ2-3, with 10 bases aligning to TRBD2. CDR3 size: 15 residues. With V trimmed by 5 bases and J by 6 bases, 8 bases remained unmatched. Per the germline V gene, CDR1 is LNHDA and CDR2 is SQIVND (reference sequence). As DNA, the CDR3 is TGTGCCAGTAGTGGGACTAGCGAAACCGGCGATACGCAGTATTTT. It yields the protein CASSGTSETGDTQYF.

The chain employs TRBV4-1 and TRBJ2-5; D is uncertain. CDR1 MGHRA and CDR2 YSYEKL come from the germline V gene. V was trimmed by 3 bases and J by 4 bases, leaving 15 bases between them. The CDR3 runs to 15 residues. Here the CDR3 DNA reads TGCGCCAGCAGCCAGGAAGCGTTTCCTCGAGAGACCCAGTACTTC. Translation: CASSQEAFPRETQYF.

This clone appeared once. The rearrangement links TRBV21-1 to TRBJ2-7; TRBD2 was called by the table and not checked on the DNA. TRBV21-1 is a pseudogene locus. The CDR3 runs to 14 residues. The CDR3 here is CASPPAGSYYEQYF. The CDR3 DNA reads TGTGCCAGCCCCCCTGCGGGCAGTTATTACGAGCAGTACTTC.

The V gene is TRBV6-6, the J gene TRBJ2-7; TRBD2 agrees at 7 bases. Losses at the gene ends were 8 bases for V and 4 bases for J; bases not matched to a gene: 2. The CDR3 runs to 11 residues. The germline gives CDR1 MNHNY, CDR2 SVGAGI (reference sequence). The CDR3 spells CASGGGYEQYF. CDR3 in DNA: TGTGCCAGCGGGGGGGGATACGAGCAGTACTTC.

The chain uses TRBV11-2 and TRBJ2-7, with a weak D call TRBD1 (6 bases). V shed 7 bases and J shed 3 bases, with 25 bases lying between them. The germline V gene has CDR1 SGHAT and CDR2 FQNNGV. This CDR3 has 17 residues. CDR3 sequence (DNA): TGTGCCAGCACCCCACAACGATACACAGGGAGAGGCTACGAGCAGTACTTC. It yields the protein CASTPQRYTGRGYEQYF. Full variable domain (missing parts from reference TRBV11-2 and TRBJ2-7): EAGVAQSPRYKIIEKRQSVAFWCNPISGHATLYWYQQILGQGPKLLIQFQNNGVVDDSQLPKDRFSAERLKGVDSTLKIQPAKLEDSAVYLCASTPQRYTGRGYEQYFGPGTRLTVT.

This rearrangement joins TRBV5-5 to TRBJ2-2; 8 nucleotides agree with TRBD1. J gave up 7 bases and V 4 bases, and 12 bases lay outside the gene matches. CDR1 is SGHKS, CDR2 YYEKEE, per germline (reference sequence). This CDR3 has 16 amino acids. In nucleotides, the CDR3 is TGTGCCAGCAGCGACCGGACAGGGTCAGTGGGCGGGGAGCTGTTTTTT. The encoded protein is CASSDRTGSVGGELFF.

This chain links TRBV30 with TRBJ1-2; a weak D match, TRBD1 (5 bases). Trimming shortened V by 2 bases and J by 1 base, and 8 bases separated the two germline ends. CDR3 length: 13 residues. From germline, CDR1 is GTSNPN and CDR2 SVGIG (reference sequence). The CDR3 DNA sequence: TGTGCCTGGAGTCAGCAGGGTAACTATGGCTACACCTTC. Amino acids: CAWSQQGNYGYTF.

This chain connects TRBV6-2 or TRBV6-3 to TRBJ1-1; D gene unclear. Trimming removed 5 bases from V and 11 bases from J, with 12 bases in between. The CDR3 has 11 residues. CDR1 is MNHEY, CDR2 SVGEGT, per germline. In DNA, the CDR3 is TGTGCCAGCAGTGAGGGCCGGTTTGCTTTCTTT. Its translation is CASSEGRFAFF.

The CDR3 bases are TGCAGCGCTGATGCCCCCGGGACAGGTGGGGACAATGAGCAGTTCTTC. Protein: CSADAPGTGGDNEQFF. The V and J genes are TRBV29-1 and TRBJ2-1, with 8 bases lining up with TRBD1. Trimming took 7 bases from V and 5 from J; bases not matched to a gene: 16. This CDR3 has 16 residues. Germline values: CDR1 SQVTM, CDR2 ANQGSEA.

This chain connects TRBV4-3 to TRBJ2-2; D may be TRBD1 (6 bases). The CDR3 spans 18 residues. The V end lost 1 base, the J end lost 5 bases, and 20 bases lay between the germline ends. Germline V gene data show CDR1 as LGHNA and CDR2 as YSLEER. The DNA of the CDR3 is TGCGCCAGCAGCCAAGTATTCCCGGGACATCTCTTAACCGGGGAGCTGTTTTTT. Its translation: CASSQVFPGHLLTGELFF.

The chain links TRBV9 to TRBJ2-1; 7 bases match TRBD2. The CDR3 is made up of 17 amino acids. Looked up from germline, CDR1 is SGDLS and CDR2 is YYNGEE. J lost 0 bases, V lost 1 base, and 7 bases had no gene match. The CDR3 nucleotides read TGTGCCAGCAGCGTAAAGGGAGGGTTCAGCTCCTACAATGAGCAGTTCTTC. This translates into CASSVKGGFSSYNEQFF.

The sample holds a few counts of this clone. This chain joins TRBV5-5 and TRBJ1-4; D is unresolved. V gave up 1 base and J gave up 7 bases, with 8 bases separating them. Germline V CDR1 and CDR2: SGHKS, YYEKEE (reference sequence). The CDR3 contains 13 residues. This CDR3 is CASSLIMAEKLFF. CDR3 nucleotides: TGTGCCAGCAGCTTGATCATGGCTGAAAAACTGTTTTTT.

The chain has TRBV19 and TRBJ2-7; 15 nucleotides align to TRBD2. The germline gives CDR1 LNHDA, CDR2 SQIVND (reference sequence). The CDR3 has 16 amino acids. The J segment lost 5 bases and the V segment lost 9 bases, leaving 11 bases of the junction unmatched. The CDR3 DNA sequence: TGTGCCAGCCCTGGACTAGCGGGAGGGCGCGCCCACGAGCAGTACTTC. Amino acid sequence: CASPGLAGGRAHEQYF.

The chain uses TRBV20-1 and TRBJ2-1, with D possibly matching TRBD2 (5 bases). CDR1 DFQATT and CDR2 SNEGSKA come from the germline V gene (reference sequence). CDR3 length equals 11 residues. V lost 6 bases and J lost 8, with 11 bases in between. The CDR3 spells CSAGAADEQFF. CDR3 DNA: TGCAGTGCAGGCGCAGCGGATGAGCAGTTCTTC.

V usage is TRBV2 and J usage is TRBJ2-2; 10 bases fit TRBD2. Germline CDR1 SNHLY, CDR2 FYNNEI. CDR3 length: 19 amino acids. The ends lost 6 bases at V and 0 bases at J; junction bases unmatched: 13. The CDR3 nucleotides read TGTGCCAGCAGAAGATCGGGACTAGCGCCTAAAACGAACACCGGGGAGCTGTTTTTT. Translated, it gives CASRRSGLAPKTNTGELFF.

The chain couples TRBV13 to TRBJ2-3; tentatively, D is TRBD2 (7 bases). The CDR3 consists of 17 residues. The V gene lost 4 bases and the J gene lost 5 bases, with 22 bases spanning the gap. Germline V gene data show CDR1 as PRHDT and CDR2 as FYEKMQ (reference sequence). This CDR3 reads CASSWIGGGHQRDTQYF. As DNA, the CDR3 is TGTGCCAGCAGCTGGATAGGGGGGGGCCACCAGAGAGATACGCAGTATTTT.

The chain links TRBV19 to TRBJ2-1; 7 nucleotides line up with TRBD1. Losses at the gene ends were 2 bases for V and 6 bases for J; bases not matched to a gene: 4. Germline values: CDR1 LNHDA, CDR2 SQIVND (reference sequence). The CDR3 consists of 14 residues. CDR3 sequence (DNA): TGTGCCAGTAGTATAAGACAGGGAAGCAATGAGCAGTTCTTC. Its translation is CASSIRQGSNEQFF.

The chain links TRBV18 to TRBJ1-4, with TRBD1 matching 8 bases. Germline lookup yields CDR1 KGHSH and CDR2 LQKENI. The CDR3 sequence is 14 residues long. Unmatched junction bases numbered 4, after V lost 3 bases and J lost 7 bases. In DNA, the CDR3 is TGTGCCAGCTCACCCGGACAGGGCGTTGAAAAACTGTTTTTT. Translating gives CASSPGQGVEKLFF. Together with reference TRBV18 and TRBJ1-4, the CDR3 gives the full variable domain: NAGVMQNPRHLVRRRGQEARLRCSPMKGHSHVYWYRQLPEEGLKFMVYLQKENIIDESGMPKERFSAEFPKEGPSILRIQQVVRGDSAAYFCASSPGQGVEKLFFGSGTQLSVL.

CDR3: CASRKVYLALSSYEQYF. In nucleotides, the CDR3 is TGTGCCAGCAGGAAGGTTTATCTAGCGCTAAGCTCCTACGAGCAGTACTTC. This sequence joins TRBV21-1 and TRBJ2-7; no DNA check was done on the table's D call, TRBD2. TRBV21-1 is annotated as a pseudogene. This CDR3 comprises 17 residues.

This clone was picked up one time. The CDR3 loop is CASSVEAGLAKNIQYF. DNA for the CDR3: TGTGCCAGCAGCGTAGAAGCGGGTCTAGCCAAAAACATTCAGTACTTC. The chain recombines TRBV9 with TRBJ2-4, with D possibly matching TRBD2 (6 bases). From germline, CDR1 is SGDLS and CDR2 YYNGEE. The V end lost 0 bases, the J end lost 0 bases, and 10 bases lay between the germline ends. The CDR3 runs 16 residues.

The J gene is TRBJ2-7, the V gene TRBV5-1, with D possibly matching TRBD1 (5 bases). From germline, CDR1 is SGHRS and CDR2 YFSETQ. V was cut by 2 bases and J by 5 bases, with 5 bases left in between. The CDR3 consists of 11 residues. In DNA form, the CDR3 reads TGCGCCAGCAGCTTCAGGGACGAGCAGTACTTC. Its translation: CASSFRDEQYF.

The rearrangement links TRBV20-1 to TRBJ2-1; D unresolved. The V and J ends lost 6 bases and 8 bases respectively, with 11 bases between them. CDR3 length: 11 amino acids. Looked up from germline, CDR1 is DFQATT and CDR2 is SNEGSKA (reference sequence). In DNA, the CDR3 is TGCAGTGCACCACTCAACCATGAGCAGTTCTTC. This encodes CSAPLNHEQFF.

The chain employs TRBV29-1 and TRBJ1-2; TRBD1 agrees at 11 bases. Germline CDR1 and CDR2: SQVTM and ANQGSEA. The CDR3 has 14 amino acids. V was pared by 7 bases and J by 2 bases, with 6 bases of the junction left unmatched. This CDR3 reads CSALGQGANYGYTF. DNA of the CDR3: TGCAGCGCCCTTGGACAGGGGGCGAACTATGGCTACACCTTC.

The chain uses TRBV7-8 and TRBJ2-1; 14 nucleotides match TRBD2. Per germline, CDR1 SGHVS and CDR2 FQNEAQ. V was clipped by 5 bases and J by 3 bases; unmatched bases: 12. The CDR3 has 19 amino acids. CDR3 loop: CASSTYRLAGGRFYNEQFF. The CDR3 bases are TGTGCCAGCAGCACCTATCGACTAGCGGGGGGGCGGTTCTACAATGAGCAGTTCTTC.

This rearrangement joins TRBV18 to TRBJ2-3, with 10 bases lining up with TRBD1. With V trimmed by 3 bases and J by 4 bases, 16 bases remained unmatched. The V gene's germline CDR1 is KGHSH and CDR2 LQKENI. The CDR3 spans 19 residues. The CDR3 here is CASSPPAGQGMELADTQYF. CDR3 sequence (DNA): TGTGCCAGCTCACCTCCGGCGGGACAGGGGATGGAGTTGGCAGATACGCAGTATTTT.

J is TRBJ1-1 and V is TRBV6-5; 7 nucleotides agree with TRBD1. CDR1 MNHEY and CDR2 SVGAGI come from the germline V gene. Trimming cost V 7 bases and J 4 bases; bases outside gene matches: 3. This CDR3 has 12 amino acids. As DNA, the CDR3 is TGTGCCAGCAAGGGGGCGCGCACTGAAGCTTTCTTT. This gives the protein CASKGARTEAFF.

This chain connects TRBV6-2 or TRBV6-3 to TRBJ1-2; no definite D call. This CDR3 region has 12 residues. Per germline, CDR1 MNHEY and CDR2 SVGEGT. V was trimmed by 5 bases and J by 8 bases, leaving 12 bases between them. The chain's CDR3 is CASSITREGYTF. CDR3 bases: TGTGCCAGCAGTATCACCCGGGAAGGCTACACCTTC.

V is TRBV7-2 and J is TRBJ2-1; perhaps TRBD2 as D (5 bases). The CDR3 runs 15 residues. Trimming took 2 bases from V and 5 from J, leaving 13 bases between them. Germline values: CDR1 SGHTA, CDR2 FQGNSA. The CDR3 sequence: CASSLSGYRDNEQFF. DNA for the CDR3: TGTGCCAGCAGCTTAAGCGGTTACCGGGACAATGAGCAGTTCTTC.